The rows below give T cell receptor beta chains drawn from one sample of a study of blood T cell repertoires in COVID-19. Sequencing was performed with immunoSEQ multiplex PCR; in TCRdb, only in-frame clones are kept and a portion is missing. This table holds fewer than 350,000 clones, roughly 79% found once. The sample taken for sequencing was peripheral blood. These receptors came from a woman in her sixties with active or convalescent COVID-19. The CDR3 runs from the conserved cysteine through the conserved F or W. Fields, in order: CDR3 DNA, CDR3 protein, clone size, J gene, V gene, D gene. A D gene is named only where the DNA matches it firmly. Rows give clone size only sometimes, using once, few, many, or a class for an expanded clone.

cdr3_nt: TGTGCCAGCAGCTTAATTACAGGGTATGGCTACACCTTC
cdr3_aa: CASSLITGYGYTF
clone_size: -
j_call: TRBJ1-2
v_call: TRBV7-8
d_call: -

cdr3_nt: TGTGCCAGCAGCGTAGCTGATCTAAATGAAAAACTGTTTTTT
cdr3_aa: CASSVADLNEKLFF
clone_size: -
j_call: TRBJ1-4
v_call: TRBV9
d_call: -

cdr3_nt: TGTGCCAGCAGTCGACAGGGGTTAACTGAAGCTTTCTTT
cdr3_aa: CASSRQGLTEAFF
clone_size: -
j_call: TRBJ1-1
v_call: TRBV6-2/TRBV6-3
d_call: TRBD1

cdr3_nt: TGTGCCAGCAGCGTACAGGTCACCGGGGAGCTGTTTTTT
cdr3_aa: CASSVQVTGELFF
clone_size: -
j_call: TRBJ2-2
v_call: TRBV9
d_call: -

cdr3_nt: TGCAGCGTACCATCGAACAGGGCCGTACTCGGGTCCGATGAGCAGTTCTTC
cdr3_aa: CSVPSNRAVLGSDEQFF
clone_size: -
j_call: TRBJ2-1
v_call: TRBV29-1
d_call: -

cdr3_nt: TGTGCCAGCAGCTTACCTGGGACAGAGTACTTCAGTTACGAGCAGTACTTC
cdr3_aa: CASSLPGTEYFSYEQYF
clone_size: once
j_call: TRBJ2-7
v_call: TRBV5-6
d_call: TRBD1

cdr3_nt: TGTGCCACCGTTGGGGATAATGGGGCCGGCTATGGCTACACCTTC
cdr3_aa: CATVGDNGAGYGYTF
clone_size: -
j_call: TRBJ1-2
v_call: TRBV10-3
d_call: -

cdr3_nt: TGTGCCAGCAGTGCCCCGGGACAGGTGATCTCCTACGAGCAGTACTTC
cdr3_aa: CASSAPGQVISYEQYF
clone_size: -
j_call: TRBJ2-7
v_call: TRBV6-2/TRBV6-3
d_call: TRBD1

cdr3_nt: TGTGCCAGCAGCTTAGCGGGGACTAGCGCACGACGAAGGGGAAATGAGCAGTTCTTC
cdr3_aa: CASSLAGTSARRRGNEQFF
clone_size: -
j_call: TRBJ2-1
v_call: TRBV7-8
d_call: TRBD2

cdr3_nt: TGCGCCAGCAGACAGGGGACTGAAAAACTGTTTTTT
cdr3_aa: CASRQGTEKLFF
clone_size: -
j_call: TRBJ1-4
v_call: TRBV5-1
d_call: TRBD1

cdr3_nt: TGTGCCAGCAGCGTATCGGCGATCTCAGGGAGGAATGAGCAGTTCTTC
cdr3_aa: CASSVSAISGRNEQFF
clone_size: -
j_call: TRBJ2-1
v_call: TRBV9
d_call: -

cdr3_nt: TGTGCCAGCAGTGGAGGGGCGCACGAGCAGTACTTC
cdr3_aa: CASSGGAHEQYF
clone_size: -
j_call: TRBJ2-7
v_call: TRBV28
d_call: -

cdr3_nt: TGTGCCAGCAACCGAGGACAGAACAACGTCCTGACTTTC
cdr3_aa: CASNRGQNNVLTF
clone_size: -
j_call: TRBJ2-6
v_call: TRBV6-5
d_call: -

cdr3_nt: TGTGCCAGCAGTTTGAGGGTTTCCACTGAAGCTTTCTTT
cdr3_aa: CASSLRVSTEAFF
clone_size: -
j_call: TRBJ1-1
v_call: TRBV27
d_call: -

cdr3_nt: TGTGCCAGCAGCTTAGCGCCTAGCTCGGGCAATGAGCAGTTCTTC
cdr3_aa: CASSLAPSSGNEQFF
clone_size: once
j_call: TRBJ2-1
v_call: TRBV7-2
d_call: -

cdr3_nt: TGTGCCAGCAGTTACTCGCCAGATCAGCCCCAGCATTTT
cdr3_aa: CASSYSPDQPQHF
clone_size: -
j_call: TRBJ1-5
v_call: TRBV6-5
d_call: -

cdr3_nt: TGTGCCAGCTCACCTCGTGGGGGCTTCAACACCGGGGAGCTGTTTTTT
cdr3_aa: CASSPRGGFNTGELFF
clone_size: -
j_call: TRBJ2-2
v_call: TRBV18
d_call: -

cdr3_nt: TGTGCCAGCAGCTACCTAAGGGGGCAGCAGTTCTTC
cdr3_aa: CASSYLRGQQFF
clone_size: -
j_call: TRBJ2-1
v_call: TRBV6-5
d_call: TRBD1

cdr3_nt: TGTGCCAGCCGAGGGGGTCCTACGGGCTACGTACAATATTTC
cdr3_aa: CASRGGPTGYVQYF
clone_size: -
j_call: TRBJ2-7
v_call: TRBV25-1
d_call: -

cdr3_nt: TGTGCCAGCAGCTTAAGCGACAGGGTAACAGATACGCAGTATTTT
cdr3_aa: CASSLSDRVTDTQYF
clone_size: -
j_call: TRBJ2-3
v_call: TRBV11-3
d_call: TRBD1

cdr3_nt: TGTGCCAGCAGCTTAGCAGGTCCCTACAATGAGCAGTTCTTC
cdr3_aa: CASSLAGPYNEQFF
clone_size: -
j_call: TRBJ2-1
v_call: TRBV11-2
d_call: -

cdr3_nt: TGTGCCAGCAGCTTTGACAGGGTCGGTCAGCCCCAGCATTTT
cdr3_aa: CASSFDRVGQPQHF
clone_size: -
j_call: TRBJ1-5
v_call: TRBV11-2
d_call: TRBD1

cdr3_nt: TGCAGCGGATGGAGGGACACTGAAGCTTTCTTT
cdr3_aa: CSGWRDTEAFF
clone_size: -
j_call: TRBJ1-1
v_call: TRBV29-1
d_call: -

cdr3_nt: TGTGCCAGCAGCTTGTGGACAGGGGTTTCACCCCTCCACTTT
cdr3_aa: CASSLWTGVSPLHF
clone_size: many
j_call: TRBJ1-6
v_call: TRBV5-6
d_call: TRBD1

cdr3_nt: TGTGCCAGCAGCTGGACGACGACAGGGGGTTCACCCCTCCACTTT
cdr3_aa: CASSWTTTGGSPLHF
clone_size: -
j_call: TRBJ1-6
v_call: TRBV5-6
d_call: TRBD1

cdr3_nt: TGTGCCTGGAGTGTACTGGACAGGGGAGGCGAGCAGTACTTC
cdr3_aa: CAWSVLDRGGEQYF
clone_size: -
j_call: TRBJ2-7
v_call: TRBV30
d_call: TRBD1

cdr3_nt: TGTGCCAGCAGTGAGGGACAGGGCATAAAACTGTTTTTT
cdr3_aa: CASSEGQGIKLFF
clone_size: -
j_call: TRBJ1-4
v_call: TRBV28
d_call: TRBD1

cdr3_nt: TGTGCCAGCAGTACTACGAGCTATGGCTACACCTTC
cdr3_aa: CASSTTSYGYTF
clone_size: few
j_call: TRBJ1-2
v_call: TRBV6-5
d_call: -

cdr3_nt: TGTGCCAGTAGTATTGGGCCGCCGTTCAATCAGCCCCAGCATTTT
cdr3_aa: CASSIGPPFNQPQHF
clone_size: -
j_call: TRBJ1-5
v_call: TRBV19
d_call: -

cdr3_nt: TGTGCCAGCAGCCACCTCGGACTAGCGGGGGTCCTCACAGATACGCAGTATTTT
cdr3_aa: CASSHLGLAGVLTDTQYF
clone_size: -
j_call: TRBJ2-3
v_call: TRBV27
d_call: TRBD2

cdr3_nt: TGCGCCAGCAGTCAATCACAAGGGGCGCGGGCCAACGTCCTGACTTTC
cdr3_aa: CASSQSQGARANVLTF
clone_size: -
j_call: TRBJ2-6
v_call: TRBV23-1
d_call: -

cdr3_nt: TGTGCCAGCAGCCCATTCGGACAGCCGGGGGCTTTCTTT
cdr3_aa: CASSPFGQPGAFF
clone_size: -
j_call: TRBJ1-1
v_call: TRBV12-3/TRBV12-4
d_call: -

cdr3_nt: TGTGCCAGCAGCTTAAGTAGCGGGGGGATCTGGAATGAGCAGTTCTTC
cdr3_aa: CASSLSSGGIWNEQFF
clone_size: -
j_call: TRBJ2-1
v_call: TRBV7-2
d_call: TRBD2

cdr3_nt: TGTGCCAGCAGTGGGGACAGGGCTGTAGGCACTGAAGCTTTCTTT
cdr3_aa: CASSGDRAVGTEAFF
clone_size: -
j_call: TRBJ1-1
v_call: TRBV2
d_call: TRBD1

cdr3_nt: TGTGCCAGCCGCGAGGGGGCCGGGGAAAAACTGTTTTTT
cdr3_aa: CASREGAGEKLFF
clone_size: -
j_call: TRBJ1-4
v_call: TRBV6-5
d_call: TRBD1

cdr3_nt: TGTGCCAGCTCACCGGGACAGGGAAGGTCACCCCTCCACTTT
cdr3_aa: CASSPGQGRSPLHF
clone_size: -
j_call: TRBJ1-6
v_call: TRBV18
d_call: TRBD1

cdr3_nt: TGTGCCATCAGTGAGTCACAGGGTTCGGCCACAGATACGCAGTATTTT
cdr3_aa: CAISESQGSATDTQYF
clone_size: -
j_call: TRBJ2-3
v_call: TRBV10-3
d_call: -

cdr3_nt: TGTGCCAGCACCGGAGGTCCCCCCAGCTACGAGCAGTACTTC
cdr3_aa: CASTGGPPSYEQYF
clone_size: few
j_call: TRBJ2-7
v_call: TRBV2
d_call: -

cdr3_nt: TGTGCCAGCAGTTTACCCCACCCGGGACTCGTTTTT
cdr3_aa: CASSLPHPGLVF
clone_size: -
j_call: TRBJ2-3
v_call: TRBV27
d_call: -

cdr3_nt: TGTGCCAGCTCACAGCTGCGGGACACTGAAGCTTTCTTT
cdr3_aa: CASSQLRDTEAFF
clone_size: -
j_call: TRBJ1-1
v_call: TRBV18
d_call: -

cdr3_nt: TGTGCCAGTAGTCCAAGGACTAGCGGGGACCAAGAGACCCAGTACTTC
cdr3_aa: CASSPRTSGDQETQYF
clone_size: -
j_call: TRBJ2-5
v_call: TRBV19
d_call: TRBD2

cdr3_nt: TGTGCCTGGTCGCGGGGCACGGTCTATAATTCACCCCTCCACTTT
cdr3_aa: CAWSRGTVYNSPLHF
clone_size: many
j_call: TRBJ1-6
v_call: TRBV30
d_call: -

cdr3_nt: TGTGCCAGCAGCTTAGGACTTACGAACACTGAAGCTTTCTTT
cdr3_aa: CASSLGLTNTEAFF
clone_size: -
j_call: TRBJ1-1
v_call: TRBV7-9
d_call: -

cdr3_nt: TGTGCCTGGAGTGTCGGGGGATTGAATCAGCCCCAGCATTTT
cdr3_aa: CAWSVGGLNQPQHF
clone_size: many
j_call: TRBJ1-5
v_call: TRBV30
d_call: -

cdr3_nt: TGTGCCAGCAGCCCAGTGGGGGCCACGAACACTGAAGCTTTCTTT
cdr3_aa: CASSPVGATNTEAFF
clone_size: -
j_call: TRBJ1-1
v_call: TRBV7-2
d_call: -

cdr3_nt: TGTGCCAGTAGAACCCCTCGGGGGGGAAACTATGGCTACACCTTC
cdr3_aa: CASRTPRGGNYGYTF
clone_size: few
j_call: TRBJ1-2
v_call: TRBV19
d_call: -

cdr3_nt: TGTGCCACCAGTGACGGGGGGGCGAACACCGGGGAGCTGTTTTTT
cdr3_aa: CATSDGGANTGELFF
clone_size: -
j_call: TRBJ2-2
v_call: TRBV24-1
d_call: TRBD2

cdr3_nt: TGTGCCAGCAGTCCGGACAGGGACACTGAAGCTTTCTTT
cdr3_aa: CASSPDRDTEAFF
clone_size: few
j_call: TRBJ1-1
v_call: TRBV5-5
d_call: TRBD1

cdr3_nt: TGTGCCAGCTCACCACCGACTAGCGGGTACTTGTACAATGAGCAGTTCTTC
cdr3_aa: CASSPPTSGYLYNEQFF
clone_size: -
j_call: TRBJ2-1
v_call: TRBV18
d_call: TRBD2

cdr3_nt: TGCGCCAGCAGCCAACAAGAGACCCAGTACTTC
cdr3_aa: CASSQQETQYF
clone_size: once
j_call: TRBJ2-5
v_call: TRBV5-1
d_call: -

cdr3_nt: TGTGCCAGCAGCCCTCCGGGGGGGGAAGGAGAGACCCAGTACTTC
cdr3_aa: CASSPPGGEGETQYF
clone_size: -
j_call: TRBJ2-5
v_call: TRBV11-3
d_call: TRBD2

cdr3_nt: TGTGCCAGCACTACGGGTATCGGGAACACTGAAGCTTTCTTT
cdr3_aa: CASTTGIGNTEAFF
clone_size: -
j_call: TRBJ1-1
v_call: TRBV27
d_call: -

cdr3_nt: TGCGCCAGCAGCTTAAGCTGGGGGCAAGGTGAAAAACTGTTTTTT
cdr3_aa: CASSLSWGQGEKLFF
clone_size: -
j_call: TRBJ1-4
v_call: TRBV5-1
d_call: -

cdr3_nt: TGTGCCAGCAGTCCAGGGGCTGATACGCAGTATTTT
cdr3_aa: CASSPGADTQYF
clone_size: -
j_call: TRBJ2-3
v_call: TRBV7-3
d_call: -

cdr3_nt: TGTGCCAGCAGCGTATCAGTGGGGCCGGGCGGCTATGGCTACACCTTC
cdr3_aa: CASSVSVGPGGYGYTF
clone_size: -
j_call: TRBJ1-2
v_call: TRBV9
d_call: -